This TCR beta chain was identified during a study of CD8+ T cells in alopecia areata. Looking at the study overall: Tofacitinib dosing lasted 6 to 18 months, which was then followed by 6 months off drug. Severity scores in treated patients reflected the percentage of scalp affected. Study results and caveats: For lesional scalp, especially alopecia totalis/universalis, clonality was higher than in normal scalp.

In each case, RNA was isolated and then reverse transcribed into cDNA as the sequencing template. Data came from immunoSEQ multiplex PCR; TCRdb stores just in-frame clones and leaves some out. The sample holds about 140,000 clones; roughly four fifths are singletons and the top ten take roughly 25%. The V and J ends lost 8 bases and 3 bases, in that order; junction bases with no gene match: 4. Looked up from germline, CDR1 is GTSNPN and CDR2 is SVGIG (reference sequence). CDR3 length: 11 residues. Treatment of the sample: oral pan-JAK inhibitor, 5-10 mg twice daily. Comment on this clone: What it recognizes is unknown.

The input for sequencing was CD8+ T cells sorted from blood, taken at week 4, from a patient treated with tofacitinib. The chain employs TRBV30 and TRBJ2-7; 7 nucleotides match TRBD2. This TCR derives from a human donor with alopecia areata. The CDR3 DNA follows: TGTGCCCAATGGGAGGGCTACGAGCAGTACTTC. This encodes CAQWEGYEQYF.